The entry that follows covers one TCR beta chain sequence. Its antigen remains undetermined. A read error may account for a junction end that differs from germline. The treatment or condition tag for this specimen amounts to: approximately 9-day PBMC culture with coronavirus spike peptide pools or control peptides (ViraFEST assay). The ViraFEST assay, used in the study, expanded antigen-specific T cells with peptide pools and then identified the expanded clonotypes through TCR sequencing. The convalescent patients' positive SARS-CoV-2 PCR tests were from March to December 2020, which was before the Alpha, Beta and Delta variants emerged in the United States. Two million PBMCs per well were cultured in IMDM with roughly 4.8% human AB serum and roughly 10 IU/ml IL-2, plus 10 ug/ml peptide pools. On days 3 and 7, half of the culture medium was replaced with fresh IL-2-containing medium. CD4+ T cells were isolated after approximately 10 days of culture through negative selection using the EasySep CD4+ T cell isolation kit. Ficoll-Paque Plus gradient centrifugation was used to isolate PBMCs from whole blood, and the isolated PBMCs were then either used fresh or cryopreserved at -140C. In general, triplicate wells were set up for every culture condition.

The sample is drawn from a study of vaccination and CD4 T cells after COVID-19 (dated by TCRdb to the early 2020s). Looking at the study overall: Convalescent patients had a positive SARS-CoV-2 result on nasal swab PCR, and of these patients, some 10 had mild disease and one had severe disease. The convalescent cohort included six males and four females, with two Hispanic individuals, seven Caucasians, two Asians and one multiracial person. Participants got two doses of the Pfizer-BioNTech BNT162b2 vaccine (n=8) or two doses of the Moderna mRNA-1273 vaccine (n=2). Post-COVID blood samples were collected from convalescent patients a median of about 92 days after diagnosis, with a range of about 30 to 161 days. The time from the second vaccine dose to post-vaccine blood sampling had a median of 72 days and ranged from about 14 to 250 days. Overlapping spike peptide pools from SARS-CoV-2 and from the common cold coronaviruses HCoV-NL63, HCoV-OC43 and HCoV-229E were used as culture stimuli. Control cultures used a CEFX viral epitope pool as positive control, an HIV-1 Nef peptide pool as negative control, or no peptide. In around nine COVID-19 convalescent patients and several infection-naive healthy vaccine recipients, the spike-specific CD4+ TCR repertoire before mRNA vaccination was compared with the repertoire after mRNA vaccination.

The study at large found these results: The number of convalescent patients in the study was relatively small, and the study did not examine early timepoints following natural infection. Among convalescent patients, a median about 90% of the SARS-CoV-2-reactive clones seen after vaccination appeared only after vaccination, which suggests priming specific to the vaccine. An increase in the median number of SARS-CoV-2-reactive clonotypes from 20 to 25 after infection to 38 after vaccination was observed, but the change was not found to be significant. Of the vaccine-specific clones in convalescent patients, 304 of 307, or nearly all, reacted only to SARS-CoV-2 spike and did not cross-react with common cold coronaviruses.

The receptor library was made with PCR. DNA from cultured CD4+ T cells was subjected to TCR sequencing with the Oncomine TCR Beta short-read assay at the Johns Hopkins FTIC core. Genomic DNA was extracted from the cultured CD4+ T cells with the QIAamp micro DNA kit. Oncomine TCR Beta libraries from cultured CD4+ T cells were pooled using unique dual indexes and sequenced on an Illumina iSeq 100. In the paper's pipeline: Non-productive sequences were filtered out, and CDR3s that did not start with C, did not end with F or W, or were shorter than 7 amino acids were discarded. Antigen-specific clonotypes were identified using the MANAFEST web application through comparison of peptide-stimulated wells with reference and other culture wells. To be called positive, a clone needed an FDR below 0.05, an odds ratio above 5, and a productive frequency above 0.1% in at least two of three replicate wells. A clonotype was classed as cross-reactive if the clonotype showed significant expansion both in SARS-CoV-2 spike wells and in at least one common cold coronavirus spike condition. Using R version 3.6.1, CDR3 homology was evaluated through Levenshtein distances (stringdist) along with unrooted phylogenetic trees (ape). TCRdb reprocessed the public reads (quality trimming at Q25 with fastp, clone calling with MiXCR) and kept in-frame beta chains. Identical CDR3 protein sequences are pooled into one entry, listed with their most common genes and DNA. The V and J calls and clone size are TCRdb's, not the authors'. The sample table holds 15,000 to 20,000 distinct CDR3 sequences, of which around 58% were seen once. The top ten hold around 10% of the sample.

The TCR was taken from a human donor who had recovered from COVID-19. The sequencing sample was made of CD4+ T cells from blood, cultured in vitro.

The nucleotide sequence reads as follows: TGTACCAGCAGAGCGACGGCCCAGCGCTTGGGAAATGAGCAGTTCTTC. This is translated as CTSRATAQRLGNEQFF. The rearrangement combines TRBV7-8 with TRBJ2-1; the D gene is not confidently resolved. The germline V gene supplies CDR1 SGHVS and CDR2 FQNEAQ. The CDR3 covers 16 residues, taking in both the cysteine and the phenylalanine. Here the CDR3 DNA is all that survives: 48 bases in frame from base 1.